This TCR beta chain appears in the sequencing data of a study of shared clonotypes between healthy human individuals. Across the whole study: Samples came from a couple of female and a few male donors aged 18 to 49. Overall study findings and caveats: Memory subsets had estimated richness that was generally smaller than that of naive subsets.

Several immunoSEQ 96-well plates shared each subset's DNA, each plate a replicate. DNA at 200 ng, around 30,000 T cell genomes, went into sorted-subset replicate PCRs. Using immunoSEQ multiplex PCR, the repertoire was profiled, and TCRdb retains in-frame clones only, with some absent. The table includes around 2.3 million clones, roughly 95% detected once. Notes on this clone: Its antigen remains unidentified.

V was pared by 5 bases and J by 16 bases, with 7 bases of the junction left unmatched. The CDR3 runs 11 residues. Germline lookup yields CDR1 SNHLY and CDR2 FYNNEI. The sequence was obtained from a young man in good health. Sequences were obtained from naive CD4+ T cells sorted from blood. Subset reported: CD45RA+ positively selected. J is TRBJ2-1 and V is TRBV2; 8 nucleotides line up with TRBD1. The CDR3 spells CASSLDRGGFF. The CDR3 nucleotides read TGTGCCAGCAGTCTCGACAGGGGAGGCTTCTTC. Full variable domain (missing parts from reference TRBV2 and TRBJ2-1): EPEVTQTPSHQVTQMGQEVILRCVPISNHLYFYWYRQILGQKVEFLVSFYNNEISEKSEIFDDQFSVERPDGSNFTLKIRSTKLEDSAMYFCASSLDRGGFFGPGTRLTVL.